The next 22 T cell receptor beta chains were all read from a single sample in a study of blood T cell repertoires in COVID-19. Clones were sequenced by immunoSEQ multiplex PCR, and TCRdb holds only the in-frame ones, with some missing. The sample shows around 7,000 clones, just over 85% of them seen only once. Material: peripheral blood. The receptors derive from a human donor with active COVID-19. The donor label of this sample is uncertain.

This rearrangement joins TRBV10-3 to TRBJ2-1, with TRBD1 identical over 8 bases. Germline CDR1 reads ENHRY; CDR2 reads SYGVKD. This CDR3 has 17 residues. Unmatched junction bases numbered 10, after V lost 1 base and J lost 5 bases. The CDR3 region is CAISELGRTGSDNEQFF. The CDR3 DNA reads TGTGCCATCAGTGAGTTGGGGCGGACAGGGTCCGACAATGAGCAGTTCTTC.

This clone was counted once. The J gene is TRBJ1-2, the V gene TRBV7-8; D possibly corresponds to TRBD1 (5 bases). Germline assignment: CDR1 SGHVS and CDR2 FQNEAQ. V lost 1 base, J lost 0 bases, and 12 bases lay in between. The CDR3 has 16 amino acids. In DNA form, the CDR3 reads TGTGCCAGCAGCTTAGTGTCCGGGGGACCTAACTATGGCTACACCTTC. The encoded protein is CASSLVSGGPNYGYTF.

This sequence joins TRBV6-1 and TRBJ1-4; weak D call: TRBD1 (5 bases). CDR1 MNHNS and CDR2 SASEGT come from the germline V gene. V lost 2 bases, J lost 1 base, and 8 bases lay in between. This CDR3 spans 15 amino acids. The CDR3 is CASSERGVTNEKLFF. CDR3 nucleotides: TGTGCCAGCAGTGAACGGGGGGTAACTAATGAAAAACTGTTTTTT.

Only one count was recorded for this clone. The genes are TRBV25-1 and TRBJ1-6; D not resolved. CDR3 length: 17 amino acids. V shed 6 bases and J shed 0 bases, with 15 bases lying between them. Germline values: CDR1 MGHDK, CDR2 SYGVNS. The CDR3: CASRSEGPSSYNSPLHF. The DNA for the CDR3 is TGTGCCAGCAGGAGCGAGGGCCCGAGCTCCTATAATTCACCCCTCCACTTT.

This chain uses TRBV24-1 with TRBJ2-5; no reliable D call. CDR1 and CDR2 (germline): KGHDR, SFDVKD. CDR3 size: 12 residues. V lost 4 bases to trimming and J lost 6 bases, with 8 bases between them. In nucleotides, the CDR3 is TGTGCCACCAGTGAAACAGAGAAGACCCAGTACTTC. This codes for CATSETEKTQYF.

This clone was recorded once. The V gene is TRBV13, the J gene TRBJ2-5, with 9 bases fitting TRBD2. There are 14 residues in the CDR3. V shed 6 bases and J 2 bases; nucleotides not matched to a gene: 4. Germline-derived CDR1 and CDR2 are PRHDT and FYEKMQ (reference sequence). The CDR3 nucleotides are TGTGCCAGCAGACCCGCGGGGGGGCAAGAGACCCAGTACTTC. Translating it yields CASRPAGGQETQYF.

The V call is TRBV11-2, the J call TRBJ2-5; D is possibly TRBD2 (5 bases). The germline gives CDR1 SGHAT, CDR2 FQNNGV. V was cut by 5 bases and J by 5 bases, with 15 bases left in between. The CDR3 covers 14 residues. The CDR3 nucleotides read TGTGCCAGCAGCGCCCCGGGAAATCGGGAGACCCAGTACTTC. Protein: CASSAPGNRETQYF.

The chain has TRBV6-4 and TRBJ2-6; D gene uncertain. V lost 8 bases and J lost 3, with 11 bases in between. Germline-derived CDR1 and CDR2 are MRHNA and SNTAGT. This CDR3 spans 14 amino acids. The CDR3 nucleotides are TGTGCCAGCTGTCCGTATGTTGGGGCCAACGTCCTGACTTTC. The encoded protein is CASCPYVGANVLTF.

The V and J genes are TRBV6-5 and TRBJ1-3; D ambiguous. CDR3 length: 13 amino acids. CDR1 is MNHEY, CDR2 SVGAGI, per germline. V lost 6 bases, J lost 1 base, and 7 bases lay in between. The CDR3 spells CASRTGSGNTIYF. The CDR3 region has the DNA TGTGCCAGCAGGACCGGGTCTGGAAACACCATATATTTT.

The V gene is TRBV12-3 or TRBV12-4, the J gene TRBJ2-1; D gene unclear. The CDR3 has 13 amino acids. V was trimmed by 7 bases and J by 7 bases, leaving 14 bases between them. The CDR3 DNA reads as TGTGCCAGCACCCATGGAGCTGGGAATGAGCAGTTCTTC. Translation: CASTHGAGNEQFF.

Only one count was recorded for this clone. This rearrangement joins TRBV18 to TRBJ1-6, with 10 bases identical to TRBD1. This CDR3 spans 16 amino acids. Germline V CDR1 and CDR2: KGHSH, LQKENI. The V gene end was trimmed by 3 bases and the J gene end by 8 bases; junction bases not matched to a gene: 7. CDR3: CASSPLTGTGDSPLHF. CDR3 nucleotides: TGTGCCAGCTCACCTTTGACCGGGACAGGGGATTCACCCCTCCACTTT.

This chain joins TRBV5-5 and TRBJ2-7; D is uncertain. Germline CDR1 SGHKS, CDR2 YYEKEE (reference sequence). This CDR3 has 13 amino acids. V was shortened by 2 bases and J by 2 bases, with 8 bases between the two germline ends. CDR3 protein: CASSFSRTYEQYF. The CDR3 DNA reads as TGTGCCAGCAGCTTTTCCAGGACCTACGAGCAGTACTTC.

The chain is built from TRBV5-1 and TRBJ1-5, with D possibly being TRBD1 (5 bases). V lost 0 bases to trimming and J lost 2 bases, with 18 bases between them. Germline V gene data show CDR1 as SGHRS and CDR2 as YFSETQ. The CDR3 extends over 18 amino acids. The CDR3: CASSLAYGGDRGNQPQHF. The CDR3 region has the DNA TGCGCCAGCAGCTTGGCCTACGGGGGTGATAGGGGCAATCAGCCCCAGCATTTT.

This chain uses TRBV5-4 with TRBJ2-1, with 12 bases matching TRBD2. J lost 7 bases, V lost 3 bases, and 5 bases had no gene match. Germline CDR1 reads SGHNT; CDR2 reads YYREEE (reference sequence). The CDR3 is 15 residues long. The DNA of the CDR3 is TGTGCCAGCAGCTCGACTAGCGGGAGTTTGAATGAGCAGTTCTTC. Translating it yields CASSSTSGSLNEQFF.

This clone was picked up one time. The chain combines TRBV5-5 with TRBJ2-7; D may be TRBD1 (6 bases). The V end lost 6 bases, the J end lost 2 bases, and 12 bases lay between the germline ends. Germline V lookup: CDR1 SGHKS, CDR2 YYEKEE (reference sequence). CDR3 length equals 13 residues. CDR3 in amino acids: CASNLQGPYEQYF. The CDR3 DNA sequence: TGTGCCAGCAACCTACAGGGTCCCTACGAGCAGTACTTC.

The chain is built from TRBV6-6 and TRBJ1-2; possible D gene TRBD1, 6 bases. CDR1 is MNHNY and CDR2 is SVGAGI in the germline V gene (reference sequence). V was trimmed by 6 bases and J by 2 bases, leaving 10 bases between them. The CDR3 is made up of 13 amino acids. In DNA, the CDR3 is TGTGCCAGCAGCCGAGGACAGAACTATGGCTACACCTTC. This sequence encodes CASSRGQNYGYTF.

This chain joins TRBV19 and TRBJ2-1, with 12 bases matching TRBD2. The CDR3 extends over 16 amino acids. Germline-derived CDR1 and CDR2 are LNHDA and SQIVND (reference sequence). The trim removed 3 bases at V and 8 bases at J, leaving 8 bases unmatched. The CDR3 protein is CASSILRLAGEDEQFF. The DNA of the CDR3 is TGTGCCAGTAGTATTTTACGACTAGCGGGAGAGGATGAGCAGTTCTTC.

In this sample, this clone turned up once. The V gene is TRBV10-3, the J gene TRBJ2-2, with D uncertain. CDR1 is ENHRY, CDR2 SYGVKD, per germline. V shed 7 bases and J shed 1 base, with 4 bases lying between them. This CDR3 contains 12 residues. CDR3 sequence reads: CAINRNTGELFF. CDR3 coding DNA: TGTGCCATCAATAGGAACACCGGGGAGCTGTTTTTT.

The chain recombines TRBV24-1 with TRBJ2-2; D not resolved. This CDR3 is built from 15 residues. V was shortened by 7 bases and J by 2 bases, with 13 bases between the two germline ends. The germline gives CDR1 KGHDR, CDR2 SFDVKD. The DNA of the CDR3 is TGTGCCACCAGAGGCCTGGCAGGTAACACCGGGGAGCTGTTTTTT. It translates to CATRGLAGNTGELFF.

This chain uses TRBV11-2 with TRBJ1-4; TRBD1 matches at 7 bases. CDR1 is SGHAT and CDR2 is FQNNGV in the germline V gene. CDR3 length: 14 amino acids. J lost 11 bases, V lost 5 bases, and 11 bases had no gene match. The CDR3 DNA is TGTGCCAGCAGCGGCATTAACGTGGGACAGAAACTGTTTTTT. It yields the protein CASSGINVGQKLFF.

The J gene is TRBJ2-5, the V gene TRBV7-9, with D tentatively TRBD2 (5 bases). CDR1 and CDR2 (germline): SEHNR, FQNEAQ (reference sequence). Deletions cut 6 bases from V and 7 bases from J, with 12 bases between. The CDR3 is 12 amino acids. The CDR3 region is CASSPKAGTQYF. The DNA for the CDR3 is TGTGCCAGCAGTCCTAAGGCGGGGACCCAGTACTTC.

This rearrangement joins TRBV6-4 to TRBJ2-1; 13 bases match TRBD2. The CDR3 extends over 15 amino acids. Trimming at V came to 6 bases and at J to 6 bases, leaving 5 bases not matched to a gene. Germline values: CDR1 MRHNA, CDR2 SNTAGT. CDR3 amino acids: CASRLLAGGPNEQFF. CDR3 DNA: TGTGCCAGCAGACTACTAGCGGGGGGGCCCAATGAGCAGTTCTTC.